Presented here are 5 T cell receptor beta chains from one specimen sequenced in a study of blood T cell repertoires in COVID-19 (TCRdb year 2020). Libraries came from the immunoSEQ multiplex PCR assay. In its TCRdb copy, this immuneACCESS table keeps in-frame sequences only and misses some clones. Where compared with another copy, unresolved V genes explain less than half of these, and the others have no known cause. The table for this sample lists roughly 120,000 clones; about nine tenths of them were counted only once. The ten largest account for about 4.5% of the sample. The sample was peripheral blood. The receptors derive from a man aged 55 to 70 with COVID-19, enrolled during active disease.

The V call is TRBV5-1, the J call TRBJ2-1; 8 bases fit TRBD1. The CDR3 spans 13 residues. From germline, CDR1 is SGHRS and CDR2 YFSETQ. V shed 7 bases and J 8 bases; nucleotides not matched to a gene: 8. The CDR3 loop reads CASQGAEWDEQFF. DNA of the CDR3: TGCGCCAGCCAGGGGGCGGAATGGGATGAGCAGTTCTTC.

The chain has TRBV5-1 and TRBJ2-3; weak D call: TRBD2 (5 bases). Looked up from germline, CDR1 is SGHRS and CDR2 is YFSETQ. The CDR3 consists of 13 residues. The germline V and J ends were trimmed by 2 bases and 6 bases, with 10 bases remaining between them. The CDR3 loop is CASSFEGRDTQYF. CDR3 DNA sequence: TGCGCCAGCAGCTTCGAGGGCAGGGATACGCAGTATTTT. The whole variable domain, remainder taken from reference TRBV5-1 and TRBJ2-3, is KAGVTQTPRYLIKTRGQQVTLSCSPISGHRSVSWYQQTPGQGLQFLFEYFSETQRNKGNFPGRFSGRQFSNSRSEMNVSTLELGDSALYLCASSFEGRDTQYFGPGTRLTVL.

The chain joins TRBV7-6 to TRBJ1-4; 7 nucleotides agree with TRBD1. This CDR3 has 18 amino acids. Trimming took 3 bases from V and 7 from J; bases not matched to a gene: 17. Germline loops: CDR1 SGHVS, CDR2 FNYEAQ. The chain's CDR3 is CASSLGQSPRRVGEKLFF. As DNA, the CDR3 is TGTGCCAGCAGCTTGGGACAGTCCCCGCGTCGGGTGGGTGAAAAACTGTTTTTT. Full variable domain (outside the CDR3, taken from reference TRBV7-6 and TRBJ1-4): GAGVSQSPRYKVTKRGQDVALRCDPISGHVSLYWYRQALGQGPEFLTYFNYEAQQDKSGLPNDRFSAERPEGSISTLTIQRTEQRDSAMYRCASSLGQSPRRVGEKLFFGSGTQLSVL.

The chain links TRBV19 to TRBJ1-1; the D is unclear. Trimming removed 7 bases from V and 1 base from J, with 10 bases in between. This CDR3 is 13 amino acids long. The V gene's germline CDR1 is LNHDA and CDR2 SQIVND (reference sequence). The CDR3 here is CASTYGQNTEAFF. CDR3 DNA sequence: TGTGCCAGTACCTATGGGCAGAACACTGAAGCTTTCTTT.

The J gene is TRBJ2-3, the V gene TRBV6-5; a weak D match, TRBD2 (5 bases). V dropped 8 bases and J dropped 2 bases, with 14 bases sitting between them. The CDR3 contains 14 residues. Germline V gene lookup returns CDR1 MNHEY and CDR2 SVGAGI. The CDR3 DNA is TGTGCCAGCGTTCTAGGGCGGGCCACAGATACGCAGTATTTT. Its protein is CASVLGRATDTQYF.